What follows are 7 T cell receptor beta chains derived from one specimen sequenced in a study of cytomegalovirus exposure and HLA in healthy donors. PCR amplification relied on 60 Vbeta primers (plus 13 Jbeta primers). The table came from immunoSEQ multiplex PCR; TCRdb's copy has only in-frame clones and leaves some out. The table has approximately 160,000 clones, approximately 80% seen once; the top ten hold approximately 0.76%. Specimen: PBMCs. Source of these receptors: a female donor in good health and CMV-seronegative.

In its sample, this clone was seen a few times. The rearrangement joins TRBV18 to TRBJ2-1; 13 bases agree with TRBD2. The CDR3 consists of 18 residues. In germline, CDR1 is KGHSH, CDR2 LQKENI. J lost 8 bases, V lost 3 bases, and 13 bases had no gene match. CDR3 protein: CASSPKLAGGKIVHEQFF. The CDR3 nucleotides are TGTGCCAGCTCACCCAAACTAGCGGGAGGGAAAATTGTCCATGAGCAGTTCTTC.

The CDR3 DNA follows: TGTGCCAGCACCGACCTGTGGGGCGGGAGGGCCGGGACAGATACGCAGTATTTT. It translates to CASTDLWGGRAGTDTQYF. The chain joins TRBV5-4 to TRBJ2-3; TRBD2 agrees at 9 bases. V gave up 6 bases and J gave up 3 bases; unmatched junction bases: 17. The CDR3 sequence is 18 residues long. The germline CDR1 and CDR2 sequences are SGHNT and YYREEE (reference sequence).

This clone was seen just once. The rearrangement joins TRBV2 to TRBJ2-5; D possibly corresponds to TRBD2 (6 bases). V was shortened by 6 bases and J by 5 bases, with 16 bases between the two germline ends. Germline V gene data show CDR1 as SNHLY and CDR2 as FYNNEI. The CDR3 extends over 14 amino acids. The CDR3 loop reads CASRGWWGDETQYF. DNA of the CDR3: TGTGCCAGCAGGGGTTGGTGGGGGGACGAGACCCAGTACTTC.

The V and J genes are TRBV30 and TRBJ1-3; maybe TRBD1 (5 bases). V lost 1 base, J lost 0 bases, and 10 bases lay in between. The CDR3 runs 15 residues. Germline-derived CDR1 and CDR2 are GTSNPN and SVGIG (reference sequence). CDR3 DNA sequence: TGTGCCTGGAGTGAAAAGGGACTCTCTGGAAACACCATATATTTT. Translating gives CAWSEKGLSGNTIYF.

This clone showed up just a few times. This sequence joins TRBV30 and TRBJ2-3, with 12 bases aligning to TRBD2. The CDR3 is 15 residues long. Germline CDR1 GTSNPN, CDR2 SVGIG (reference sequence). Trimming cost V 3 bases and J 4 bases; bases outside gene matches: 5. CDR3 protein: CAWRRTSGIADTQYF. For the CDR3, the DNA is TGTGCCTGGAGGCGGACTAGCGGGATTGCAGATACGCAGTATTTT.

The V gene is TRBV7-2, the J gene TRBJ2-2, with 7 bases lining up with TRBD2. The CDR3 extends over 15 amino acids. Germline V gene sequence: CDR1 SGHTA, CDR2 FQGNSA. Trimming cost V 7 bases and J 3 bases; bases outside gene matches: 8. The CDR3 loop reads CASTQREGHTGELFF. The DNA of the CDR3 is TGTGCCAGCACCCAGCGGGAAGGGCACACCGGGGAGCTGTTTTTT.

The genes are TRBV19 and TRBJ2-2; possible D gene TRBD1, 5 bases. The germline V and J ends were trimmed by 3 bases and 3 bases, with 8 bases remaining between them. Germline CDR1 is LNHDA and CDR2 is SQIVND (reference sequence). The CDR3 is made up of 14 amino acids. This chain's CDR3 is CASSIRQYTGELFF. In DNA, the CDR3 is TGTGCCAGTAGTATCAGACAGTACACCGGGGAGCTGTTTTTT.